The following is a TCR beta chain sequence with its context. The data derive from a study of blood T cell repertoires in COVID-19. Germline CDR1 is KGHSH and CDR2 is LQKENI. Trimming stripped 2 bases from V and 5 bases from J, with 6 bases between. The CDR3 extends over 12 amino acids. As processed by the authors: Nucleated cell number was recorded as an estimate derived from reference gene primer amplification. TCRdb keeps only in-frame clones here, not all; method: immunoSEQ multiplex PCR. V and J calls and clone size are copied from that table; D and trimming were computed from the DNA. Of about 410,000 clones listed, around 90% are singletons. Two consecutive negative NP/OP PCR tests, clearance, or resolved symptoms defined Cohort 3 recovery.

J is TRBJ2-5 and V is TRBV18; no definite D call. The specimen was PBMCs or T cells enriched from blood (not recorded which). The clonotype originates from a man between 18 and 29 years old who had recovered from COVID-19. The CDR3 sequence: CASSPVRETQYF. In nucleotides, the CDR3 is TGTGCCAGCTCACCAGTTCGGGAGACCCAGTACTTC.